The 21 T cell receptor beta chains below were found in one sample sequenced in a study of T cell responses to AZD1222 COVID-19 vaccine. Repertoires were generated with immunoSEQ multiplex PCR, while TCRdb's copy carries only in-frame clones and drops some. Of 90,000 to 130,000 clones listed, 88% are singletons. The sample was peripheral blood, taken on day 0 of AZD1222 vaccination. The receptors were gathered from an adult in good health.

The chain recombines TRBV5-1 with TRBJ1-6; no clear D gene. Germline V gives CDR1 SGHRS, CDR2 YFSETQ. V gave up 0 bases and J gave up 7 bases, with 20 bases separating them. The CDR3 runs 18 residues. Here the CDR3 DNA reads TGCGCCAGCAGCTTGGAACCGCCGGGTGGCGGGGTGAATTCACCCCTCCACTTT. Its protein is CASSLEPPGGGVNSPLHF.

The rearrangement links TRBV2 to TRBJ2-7, with D possibly matching TRBD1 (7 bases). The CDR3 covers 15 residues. Germline lookup yields CDR1 SNHLY and CDR2 FYNNEI. V dropped 4 bases and J dropped 4 bases, with 17 bases sitting between them. Here the CDR3 reads CASSGGGTAEYEQYF. In DNA form, the CDR3 reads TGTGCCAGCAGTGGAGGGGGGACAGCGGAATACGAGCAGTACTTC.

This chain links TRBV18 with TRBJ2-5; the match to TRBD2 covers 11 bases. The CDR3 is 16 residues long. Germline V gene lookup returns CDR1 KGHSH and CDR2 LQKENI. V dropped 8 bases and J dropped 4; count of bases not matched to a gene: 12. The CDR3 loop reads CASQVGQLAGAETQYF. CDR3 DNA: TGTGCCAGCCAAGTCGGACAACTAGCGGGAGCAGAGACCCAGTACTTC.

The chain recombines TRBV7-2 with TRBJ1-3; no clear D gene. This CDR3 comprises 13 residues. CDR1 and CDR2 from the germline V gene are SGHTA and FQGNSA. Trimming left V 5 bases short and J 7 bases short, with 12 bases between. This CDR3 reads CASSPPGPNTIYF. CDR3 DNA: TGTGCCAGCAGCCCCCCCGGTCCGAACACCATATATTTT.

This clone was found once. The chain employs TRBV19 and TRBJ2-1; 13 nucleotides agree with TRBD2. This CDR3 has 15 residues. Germline V CDR1 and CDR2: LNHDA, SQIVND (reference sequence). Trimming at V came to 5 bases and at J to 5 bases, leaving 3 bases not matched to a gene. CDR3: CASSQTSGRNNEQFF. The CDR3 bases are TGTGCCAGTAGTCAGACTAGCGGGAGGAACAATGAGCAGTTCTTC.

This chain uses TRBV30 with TRBJ1-2; no firm D call. Trimming removed 2 bases at V and 5 bases at J, with 15 bases between. This CDR3 has 14 amino acids. Germline values: CDR1 GTSNPN, CDR2 SVGIG (reference sequence). Here the CDR3 reads CAWSFHGPPYGYTF. CDR3 DNA sequence: TGTGCCTGGAGTTTCCATGGTCCCCCTTATGGCTACACCTTC. Full variable domain (rest looked up from reference TRBV30 and TRBJ1-2): SQTIHQWPATLVQPVGSPLSLECTVEGTSNPNLYWYRQAAGRGLQLLFYSVGIGQISSEVPQNLSASRPQDRQFILSSKKLLLSDSGFYLCAWSFHGPPYGYTFGSGTRLTVV.

V is TRBV5-1 and J is TRBJ2-7; D may be TRBD1 (6 bases). The CDR3 contains 14 residues. Germline CDR1 reads SGHRS; CDR2 reads YFSETQ. Trimming stripped 3 bases from V and 5 bases from J, with 15 bases between. The CDR3 reads CASSYSDSFDEQYF. In DNA, the CDR3 is TGCGCCAGCAGCTACTCGGACAGTTTTGACGAGCAGTACTTC.

CDR3 nucleotides: TGTGCCAGTATGCCAGGAAACTATAATTCACCCCTCCACTTT. Its translation: CASMPGNYNSPLHF. J is TRBJ1-6 and V is TRBV19; D uncertain. The CDR3 has 14 residues. The V end was cut by 7 bases, the J end by 3 bases, with 10 bases between. Germline V CDR1 and CDR2: LNHDA, SQIVND (reference sequence).

This sequence joins TRBV6-5 and TRBJ1-2; TRBD1 might be the D (5 bases). Germline V gives CDR1 MNHEY, CDR2 SVGAGI. This CDR3 region has 13 residues. Trimming shortened V by 5 bases and J by 4 bases, and 11 bases separated the two germline ends. CDR3 in DNA: TGTGCCAGCAGTACAGGCGAAGGCTATGGCTACACCTTC. Its protein is CASSTGEGYGYTF.

The chain uses TRBV5-6 and TRBJ2-3; 9 positions agree with TRBD2. Trimming took 5 bases from V and 2 from J; bases not matched to a gene: 3. This CDR3 comprises 14 residues. Germline-derived CDR1 and CDR2 are SGHDT and YYEEEE. The CDR3 coding sequence is TGTGCCAGCAGAGCGGGAGGTATCACAGATACGCAGTATTTT. As protein: CASRAGGITDTQYF.

The V gene is TRBV11-2, the J gene TRBJ2-3; weak D call: TRBD1 (6 bases). V shed 4 bases and J shed 0 bases, with 17 bases lying between them. The CDR3 totals 17 residues. Germline CDR1 and CDR2: SGHAT and FQNNGV. CDR3 loop: CASSSRGWATSTDTQYF. The DNA of the CDR3 is TGTGCCAGCAGCTCCAGGGGATGGGCTACAAGCACAGATACGCAGTATTTT.

The CDR3 spells CASSQTYGGAGNTEAFF. The DNA for the CDR3 is TGCGCCAGCAGCCAAACCTACGGGGGCGCGGGGAACACTGAAGCTTTCTTT. The V gene is TRBV4-1, the J gene TRBJ1-1, with a tentative D call TRBD1 (6 bases). Germline loops: CDR1 MGHRA, CDR2 YSYEKL. The CDR3 is 17 amino acids. Trimming removed 2 bases at V and 1 base at J, with 17 bases between.

This sequence joins TRBV3-1 (or the pseudogene TRBV3-2) and TRBJ2-1, with D possibly called TRBD1 or TRBD2 (5 bases each). Germline values: CDR1 LGHDT, CDR2 YNNKEL (reference sequence). This CDR3 spans 16 amino acids. V dropped 5 bases and J dropped 4 bases, with 18 bases sitting between them. The CDR3 DNA sequence: TGTGCCAGCAGCACCCGGGACCGTCGGGGTTACAATGAGCAGTTCTTC. Translated, it gives CASSTRDRRGYNEQFF.

The chain couples TRBV19 to TRBJ1-2; possible D gene TRBD1, 5 bases. V was shortened by 5 bases and J by 4 bases, with 20 bases between the two germline ends. The CDR3 is made up of 16 amino acids. CDR1 and CDR2 from the germline V gene are LNHDA and SQIVND (reference sequence). The CDR3 here is CASSSPSARDAYGYTF. CDR3 coding DNA: TGTGCCAGTAGTTCCCCCTCGGCCAGGGACGCCTATGGCTACACCTTC.

V usage is TRBV5-8 and J usage is TRBJ1-2; maybe TRBD1 (5 bases). V lost 0 bases to trimming and J lost 1 base, with 10 bases between them. This CDR3 has 15 amino acids. Germline V lookup: CDR1 SGHTS, CDR2 YDEGEE. This CDR3 is CASSLVGALNYGYTF. DNA for the CDR3: TGTGCCAGCAGCTTGGTAGGGGCGCTTAACTATGGCTACACCTTC.

In its sample, this clone was seen once. The rearrangement uses TRBV3-1 (or the pseudogene TRBV3-2) and TRBJ1-1, with D unresolved. This CDR3 has 12 amino acids. V gave up 4 bases and J gave up 6 bases, with 9 bases separating them. Germline V gene data show CDR1 as LGHDT and CDR2 as YNNKEL (reference sequence). CDR3 bases: TGTGCCAGCAGCCTCGGACTAGCTGAAGCTTTCTTT. Encoded protein: CASSLGLAEAFF.

The V and J genes are TRBV11-2 and TRBJ2-2; 9 bases line up with TRBD2. This CDR3 comprises 16 residues. CDR1 and CDR2 from the germline V gene are SGHAT and FQNNGV. V was pared by 4 bases and J by 6 bases, with 9 bases of the junction left unmatched. CDR3 nucleotide sequence: TGTGCCAGCAGCTACCTCTCGCGGGGGGGTCCCGGGGAGCTGTTTTTT. Translation gives CASSYLSRGGPGELFF.

The chain combines TRBV6-1 with TRBJ1-5, with a possible D match to TRBD1 (6 bases). V dropped 3 bases and J dropped 7 bases, with 13 bases sitting between them. CDR1 and CDR2 (germline): MNHNS, SASEGT. The CDR3 is 14 amino acids. CDR3 DNA: TGTGCCAGCAGTGAGGGAGGGGGGCTGCAGCCCCAGCATTTT. This gives the protein CASSEGGGLQPQHF.

The J gene is TRBJ1-1, the V gene TRBV5-1; D ambiguous. V lost 0 bases, J lost 0 bases, and 6 bases lay in between. Germline CDR1 is SGHRS and CDR2 is YFSETQ. The CDR3 consists of 14 residues. CDR3 nucleotide sequence: TGCGCCAGCAGCTTGGGCCCCCTGAACACTGAAGCTTTCTTT. Translating gives CASSLGPLNTEAFF.

This clone was found once. The genes are TRBV7-9 and TRBJ1-2; D is unclear. The germline V gene has CDR1 SEHNR and CDR2 FQNEAQ (reference sequence). The V and J ends lost 0 bases and 4 bases respectively, with 9 bases between them. The CDR3 is 14 residues long. The CDR3 DNA reads TGTGCCAGCAGCTTAGCAACAGCAACCTATGGCTACACCTTC. Translation: CASSLATATYGYTF.

As regards this clone: One end of the junction fails to match germline, which may point to a read error. The chain combines TRBV6-1 with TRBJ1-3; a possible D gene is TRBD1 (6 bases). Germline loops: CDR1 MNHNS, CDR2 SASEGT. The CDR3 contains 14 residues. This CDR3 is CASREGGAGNTIYF. CDR3 nucleotides: TGTGCCAGCAGAGAAGGGGGGGCTGGAAACACCATATATTTT.